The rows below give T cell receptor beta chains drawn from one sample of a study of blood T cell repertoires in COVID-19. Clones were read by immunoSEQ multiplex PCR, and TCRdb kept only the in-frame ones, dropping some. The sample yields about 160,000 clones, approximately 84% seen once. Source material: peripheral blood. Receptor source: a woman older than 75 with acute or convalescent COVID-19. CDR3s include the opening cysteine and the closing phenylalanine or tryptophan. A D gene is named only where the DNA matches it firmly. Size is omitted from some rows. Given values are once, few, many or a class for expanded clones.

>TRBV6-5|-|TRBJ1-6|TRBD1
TGTGCCAGCAGCCAGGGGGATTCACCCCTCCACTTT
CASSQGDSPLHF
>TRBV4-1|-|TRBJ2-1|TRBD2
TGCGCCAGCAGCCAAGGCCGCCTCTTAGGGCTAGCGGGAGAGAATGAGCAGTTCTTC
CASSQGRLLGLAGENEQFF
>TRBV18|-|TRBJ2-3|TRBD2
TGTGCCAGCTCACGGACTAGCGACACAGATACGCAGTATTTT
CASSRTSDTDTQYF
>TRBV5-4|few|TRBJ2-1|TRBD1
TGTGCCAGCAGCTCTGGACAGGGACTTGGGAATGAGCAGTTCTTC
CASSSGQGLGNEQFF
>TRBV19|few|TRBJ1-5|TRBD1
TGTGCCAGTAGTATCGGCAGGGGGGGCAATCAGCCCCAGCATTTT
CASSIGRGGNQPQHF
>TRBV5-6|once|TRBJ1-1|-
TGTGCCAGCAACGCAGACCCCGGGGAAGCTTTCTTT
CASNADPGEAFF
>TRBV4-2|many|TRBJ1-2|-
TGTGCCAGCAGCCAAGACCGGGACTCATCGACGGACTTC
CASSQDRDSSTDF
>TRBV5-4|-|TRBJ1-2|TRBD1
TGTGCCAGCAGCGCCCTGGTGACAGGGTTACATGGCTACACCTTC
CASSALVTGLHGYTF
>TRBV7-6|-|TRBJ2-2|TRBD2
TGTGCCAGCAGCCCTGGTGGTTGGCGGGAGATCACCGGGGAGCTGTTTTTT
CASSPGGWREITGELFF
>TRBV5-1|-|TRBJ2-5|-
TGCGCCAGCAGCGGTGAGGCAGAAGAGACCCAGTACTTC
CASSGEAEETQYF
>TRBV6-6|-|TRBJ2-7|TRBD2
TGTGCCAGCAGTCCCAAAGGCTTGGGGAGGGCCTGGTCCTACGAGCAGTACTTC
CASSPKGLGRAWSYEQYF
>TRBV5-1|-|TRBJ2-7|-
TGCGCCAGCAGCCCGGACGGAGGGGGCCACGAGCAGTACTTC
CASSPDGGGHEQYF
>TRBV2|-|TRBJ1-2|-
TGTGCCAGCAGTATCTCCGGGAAAATATCGGCTAACTATGGCTACACCTTC
CASSISGKISANYGYTF
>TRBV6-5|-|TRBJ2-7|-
TGTGCCAGCAGAAAAGGGAGCGAGCAGTACTTC
CASRKGSEQYF
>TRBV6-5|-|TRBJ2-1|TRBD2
TGTGCCAGCAGTTCACGGACTAGCGGGAATGAGCAGTTCTTC
CASSSRTSGNEQFF
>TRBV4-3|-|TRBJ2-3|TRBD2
TGCGCCAGCAGCCCACAGACTAGCGGTATAACAACAGATACGCAGTATTTT
CASSPQTSGITTDTQYF
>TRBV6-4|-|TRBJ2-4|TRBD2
TGTGCCAGCAGTGCCAAATCTGGACTAGAAGGCATTCAGTACTTC
CASSAKSGLEGIQYF
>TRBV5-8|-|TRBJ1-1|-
TGTGCCTCCTCCCGTCGGGTGAACACTGAAGCTTTCTTT
CASSRRVNTEAFF
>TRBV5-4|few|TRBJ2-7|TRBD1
TGTGCCAGCAGCCCTACAGGGGGCGAGCAGTACTTC
CASSPTGGEQYF